The next 21 T cell receptor beta chains were all read from a single sample in a study of T cells in Graves' hyperthyroidism and ophthalmopathy. Template material for amplifying TCR beta CDR3 regions consisted of RNA transcripts. With the HTBI primer set, the TCR CDR3 went through a first round of RT-PCR. MiXCR was run by TCRdb on the multiplex PCR reads, yielding one entry per CDR3 protein. The sample records 300,000 to 400,000 distinct CDR3 sequences, 15% to 20% being singletons. Sequenced input: blood. The receptor set was obtained from a woman in her forties or fifties with Graves' hyperthyroidism.

The chain links TRBV5-4 to TRBJ1-2, with a tentative D call TRBD1 (6 bases). Germline values: CDR1 SGHNT, CDR2 YYREEE (reference sequence). The CDR3 has 17 residues. Trimming pared 3 bases from V and 6 bases from J, leaving 24 bases between. CDR3 sequence (DNA): TGTGCCAGCAGCTCCCTGACAGGAGGTAATCTAATGGATGGCTACACCTTC. Translated, it gives CASSSLTGGNLMDGYTF.

This clonotype was observed a handful of times. This rearrangement joins TRBV7-9 to TRBJ2-2; 9 bases are shared with TRBD1. The trim removed 8 bases at V and 6 bases at J, leaving 13 bases unmatched. The germline gives CDR1 SEHNR, CDR2 FQNEAQ (reference sequence). The CDR3 is 16 amino acids. Here the CDR3 DNA reads TGTGCCAGCGGGCCCTGGACAGGGGAGTTGGCCGGGGAGCTGTTTTTT. Translated: CASGPWTGELAGELFF.

The table lists this clonotype with a few counts. The conserved closing phenylalanine or tryptophan is absent in this CDR3, likely reflecting a read error. The chain has TRBV7-9 and TRBJ1-1; D ambiguous. Germline CDR1 is SEHNR and CDR2 is FQNEAQ (reference sequence). The V end was cut by 3 bases, the J end by 0 bases, with 8 bases between. The CDR3 is 14 residues long. The CDR3 spells CASSLASMNTEAFL. Here the CDR3 DNA reads TGTGCCAGCAGCTTGGCCAGTATGAACACTGAAGCTTTCTTG.

This clonotype was counted between two and nine times. The chain links TRBV27 to TRBJ1-2, with 8 bases matching TRBD1. V gave up 6 bases and J gave up 8 bases; unmatched junction bases: 8. This CDR3 region has 13 residues. CDR1 is MNHEY and CDR2 is SMNVEV in the germline V gene (reference sequence). The CDR3 sequence is CASRPHRGLGYTF. The CDR3 region has the DNA TGTGCCAGCAGGCCCCACAGGGGGTTAGGCTACACCTTC.

This clonotype appeared many times. V gene TRBV3-1 combines with J gene TRBJ2-5; no firm D call. The CDR3 sequence is 14 residues long. Looked up from germline, CDR1 is LGHDT and CDR2 is YNNKEL (reference sequence). Trimming took 0 bases from V and 4 from J, leaving 9 bases between them. In DNA, the CDR3 is TGTGCCAGCAGCCAAGACACCAGCCGAGAGACCCAGTACTTC. Protein: CASSQDTSRETQYF.

In nucleotides, the CDR3 is TGTGCCAGCAGCCGGACGGGGAAGAGCCTCTATAGCAATCAGCCCCAGCATTTT. It yields the protein CASSRTGKSLYSNQPQHF. The V gene is TRBV5-8, the J gene TRBJ1-5; D not resolved. The V end was cut by 4 bases, the J end by 0 bases, with 20 bases between. The CDR3 runs 18 residues. CDR1 and CDR2 from the germline V gene are SGHTS and YDEGEE.

V is TRBV9 and J is TRBJ2-7; 14 bases line up with TRBD2. Trimming removed 4 bases from V and 4 bases from J; junction bases left unmatched: 10. CDR3 length: 17 residues. Germline V gene data show CDR1 as SGDLS and CDR2 as YYNGEE. The CDR3 sequence: CASSPGTSGGAGYEQYF. In DNA form, the CDR3 reads TGTGCCAGCAGCCCCGGGACTAGCGGGGGAGCGGGATACGAGCAGTACTTC. Looking up the rest from reference TRBV9 and TRBJ2-7 gives the full variable domain: DSGVTQTPKHLITATGQRVTLRCSPRSGDLSVYWYQQSLDQGLQFLIQYYNGEERAKGNILERFSAQQFPDLHSELNLSSLELGDSALYFCASSPGTSGGAGYEQYFGPGTRLTVT.

The sample holds a few counts of this clonotype. This chain uses TRBV12-3 or TRBV12-4 with TRBJ1-1, with unresolved D. The V and J ends lost 1 base and 4 bases respectively, with 7 bases between them. This CDR3 is built from 13 residues. CDR3 bases: TGTGCCAGCAGTTTAGACTTGAGCACTGAAGCTTTCTTT. Its translation: CASSLDLSTEAFF.

This clonotype was found many times. The genes are TRBV11-2 and TRBJ2-5, with D possibly TRBD2 on 6 matching bases. The CDR3 contains 14 residues. CDR1 SGHAT and CDR2 FQNNGV come from the germline V gene. Trimming pared 2 bases from V and 5 bases from J, leaving 12 bases between. CDR3 residues: CASSLSAGTETQYF. The CDR3 nucleotides read TGTGCCAGCAGCTTAAGTGCAGGGACTGAGACCCAGTACTTC.

This clonotype was picked up a small number of times. The chain joins TRBV10-2 to TRBJ2-6; 8 bases line up with TRBD1. CDR1 and CDR2 from the germline V gene are WSHSY and SAAADI. V shed 7 bases, J shed 1 base, and the junction held 6 bases outside the gene matches. The length of the CDR3 is 16 residues. The CDR3 loop is CASKTGVRSGANVLTF. The CDR3 DNA reads as TGCGCCAGCAAGACAGGGGTGCGGTCTGGGGCCAACGTCCTGACTTTC.

This clonotype showed up many times. J is TRBJ2-5 and V is TRBV28, with D maybe TRBD1 (6 bases). Germline values: CDR1 MDHEN, CDR2 SYDVKM. The V and J ends lost 7 bases and 5 bases respectively, with 17 bases between them. The CDR3 has 14 amino acids. CDR3 sequence reads: CASTVRGLTETQYF. The CDR3 DNA sequence: TGTGCCAGCACCGTAAGGGGGTTGACTGAGACCCAGTACTTC.

There are a few counts of this clonotype. J is TRBJ1-5 and V is TRBV6-1, with TRBD1 matching over 8 bases. The CDR3 runs 17 residues. CDR1 is MNHNS, CDR2 SASEGT, per germline. The ends lost 1 base at V and 0 bases at J; junction bases unmatched: 5. The CDR3 reads CASSEGRTGYSNQPQHF. CDR3 coding DNA: TGTGCCAGCAGTGAAGGGAGGACAGGGTATAGCAATCAGCCCCAGCATTTT.

This clonotype was seen many times. The genes are TRBV29-1 and TRBJ2-5; 7 bases agree with TRBD1. Germline V lookup: CDR1 SQVTM, CDR2 ANQGSEA. The CDR3 loop spans 13 amino acids. Trimming removed 7 bases from V and 1 base from J; junction bases left unmatched: 6. The CDR3 DNA reads TGCAGCGCCAGCGACAGGGCCCAAGAGACCCAGTACTTC. This sequence encodes CSASDRAQETQYF. Filled out from reference TRBV29-1 and TRBJ2-5, the complete variable domain reads SAVISQKPSRDICQRGTSLTIQCQVDSQVTMMFWYRQQPGQSLTLIATANQGSEATYESGFVIDKFPISRPNLTFSTLTVSNMSPEDSSIYLCSASDRAQETQYFGPGTRLLVL.

This clonotype occurred a few times. This chain uses TRBV10-3 with TRBJ2-1, with D maybe TRBD1 (5 bases). The CDR3 totals 14 residues. Germline CDR1 reads ENHRY; CDR2 reads SYGVKD. With 0 bases removed from V and 9 bases from J, the gap between germline ends came to 12 bases. DNA of the CDR3: TGTGCCATCAGTGAGTCGGGGCAAAATCTTGAGCAGTTCTTC. This sequence encodes CAISESGQNLEQFF.

This clonotype was recorded many times. J is TRBJ1-1 and V is TRBV3-1; D gene unclear. The germline gives CDR1 LGHDT, CDR2 YNNKEL (reference sequence). V shed 4 bases and J shed 2 bases, with 8 bases lying between them. The CDR3 consists of 13 residues. The CDR3 spells CASSPIGNTEAFF. The CDR3 coding sequence is TGTGCCAGCAGCCCAATCGGAAACACTGAAGCTTTCTTT. Full variable domain (remainder filled in from reference TRBV3-1 and TRBJ1-1): DTAVSQTPKYLVTQMGNDKSIKCEQNLGHDTMYWYKQDSKKFLKIMFSYNNKELIINETVPNRFSPKSPDKAHLNLHINSLELGDSAVYFCASSPIGNTEAFFGQGTRLTVV.

The sample holds many counts of this clonotype. CDR3 sequence reads: CASSFAGRADTQYF. The CDR3 nucleotides read TGTGCCAGCAGCTTTGCTGGTCGTGCAGATACGCAGTATTTT. V is TRBV7-8 and J is TRBJ2-3; D is unclear. The CDR3 covers 14 residues. The V end lost 3 bases, the J end lost 4 bases, and 11 bases lay between the germline ends. The germline gives CDR1 SGHVS, CDR2 FQNEAQ.

This clonotype was seen only a few times. The J gene is TRBJ2-2, the V gene TRBV7-6; D remains ambiguous. V was cut by 5 bases and J by 0 bases, with 13 bases left in between. The CDR3 sequence is 16 residues long. Germline V gene data show CDR1 as SGHVS and CDR2 as FNYEAQ. The CDR3 sequence is CASSVSSSSNTGELFF. DNA for the CDR3: TGTGCCAGCAGCGTTTCTTCCTCCTCGAACACCGGGGAGCTGTTTTTT.

In this sample, this clonotype turned up once. The V and J genes are TRBV14 and TRBJ2-3; 11 positions match TRBD1. J lost 0 bases, V lost 4 bases, and 9 bases had no gene match. The CDR3 consists of 18 residues. From germline, CDR1 is SGHDN and CDR2 FVKESK. This CDR3 is CASSRRTGGVYSTDTQYF. In nucleotides, the CDR3 is TGTGCCAGCAGCCGCCGGACAGGGGGCGTTTATAGCACAGATACGCAGTATTTT.

The chain is built from TRBV27 and TRBJ2-7, with 7 bases matching TRBD1. V shed 5 bases and J 7 bases; nucleotides not matched to a gene: 11. CDR1 and CDR2 (germline): MNHEY, SMNVEV (reference sequence). The CDR3 spans 14 residues. CDR3 coding DNA: TGTGCCAGCAGTATACAGGGGCCTCATAAGGAGCAGTACTTC. Protein sequence: CASSIQGPHKEQYF.

The chain recombines TRBV19 with TRBJ2-7, with 14 bases fitting TRBD2. The CDR3 runs 15 residues. V lost 6 bases to trimming and J lost 5 bases; unmatched junction nucleotides: 6. From germline, CDR1 is LNHDA and CDR2 SQIVND (reference sequence). Here the CDR3 reads CASRGTSGSANEQYF. CDR3 nucleotide sequence: TGTGCCAGTAGAGGGACTAGCGGGAGTGCCAACGAGCAGTACTTC.

This clonotype was observed many times. The rearrangement uses TRBV20-1 and TRBJ2-7, with 12 bases fitting TRBD2. Germline CDR1 DFQATT, CDR2 SNEGSKA (reference sequence). The CDR3 has 13 amino acids. V was pared by 6 bases and J by 5 bases, with 5 bases of the junction left unmatched. CDR3 residues: CSARTSGADEQYF. The CDR3 nucleotides are TGCAGTGCCAGGACTAGCGGGGCCGACGAGCAGTACTTC.